This T cell receptor (beta chain) was sequenced during a study of blood T cell repertoires in COVID-19. Background on the study: Collection of acute and convalescent COVID-19 samples took place in the United States, Italy and Spain. Sources were T cells, B-cell-depleted T cells, or PBMCs; the material itself was cDNA or gDNA.

Original processing methods: It was from reference gene primer amplification that nucleated cell counts were estimated. Profiling relied on immunoSEQ multiplex PCR, and the TCRdb table lists in-frame clones only, not all of them. V, J and clone size are those of that table, while D and trimming were read from the DNA. The repertoire holds 200,000 to 250,000 clones, with roughly 80% as singletons. This CDR3 region has 13 residues. V lost 4 bases, J lost 5 bases, and 11 bases lay in between. Germline V gives CDR1 KGHSY, CDR2 FQNENV. The sequencing input was peripheral blood. The V call is TRBV16, the J call TRBJ1-1, with D perhaps TRBD1 (6 bases). The sequence was collected from a woman aged 18-35 years with acute or convalescent COVID-19. CDR3 DNA: TGTGCCAGCAGCCTACAAAGGGGGACTGAAGCTTTCTTT. This translates into CASSLQRGTEAFF.